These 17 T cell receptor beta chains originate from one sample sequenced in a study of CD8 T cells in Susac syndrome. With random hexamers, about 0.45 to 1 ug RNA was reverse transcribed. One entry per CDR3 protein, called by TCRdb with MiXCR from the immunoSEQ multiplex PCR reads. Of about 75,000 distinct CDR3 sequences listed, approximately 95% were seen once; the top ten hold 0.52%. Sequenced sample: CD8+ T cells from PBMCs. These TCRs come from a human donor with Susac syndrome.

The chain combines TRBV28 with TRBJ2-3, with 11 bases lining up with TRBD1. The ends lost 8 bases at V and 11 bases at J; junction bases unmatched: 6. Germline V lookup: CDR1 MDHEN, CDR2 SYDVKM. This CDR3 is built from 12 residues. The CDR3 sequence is CASRGQGVKQYF. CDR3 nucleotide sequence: TGTGCCAGCCGGGGACAGGGGGTGAAGCAGTATTTT.

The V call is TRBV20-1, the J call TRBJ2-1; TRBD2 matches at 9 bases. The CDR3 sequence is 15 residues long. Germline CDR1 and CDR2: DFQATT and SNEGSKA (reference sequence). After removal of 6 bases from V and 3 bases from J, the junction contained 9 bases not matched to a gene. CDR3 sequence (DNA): TGCAGTGCCGACCGACTAGCGGACGACTACAATGAGCAGTTCTTC. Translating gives CSADRLADDYNEQFF.

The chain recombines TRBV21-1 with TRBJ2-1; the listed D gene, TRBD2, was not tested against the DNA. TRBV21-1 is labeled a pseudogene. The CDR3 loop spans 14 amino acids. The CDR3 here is CASSPSPQRDEQFF. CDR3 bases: TGTGCCAGCAGTCCCTCCCCCCAACGGGATGAGCAGTTCTTC.

As DNA, the CDR3 is TGCAGTGCTAGGGGGCCTCAGACAGTAAATTACGAGCAGTACTTC. This codes for CSARGPQTVNYEQYF. The chain links TRBV20-1 to TRBJ2-7; D may be TRBD1 (5 bases). Trimming removed 3 bases from V and 4 bases from J, with 19 bases in between. This CDR3 comprises 15 residues. Germline values: CDR1 DFQATT, CDR2 SNEGSKA (reference sequence).

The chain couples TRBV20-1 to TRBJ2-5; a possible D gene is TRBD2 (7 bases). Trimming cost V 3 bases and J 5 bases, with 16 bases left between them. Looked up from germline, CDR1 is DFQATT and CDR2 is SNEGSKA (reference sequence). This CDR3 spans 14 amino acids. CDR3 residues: CSASGGPVWETQYF. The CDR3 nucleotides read TGCAGTGCTAGCGGGGGGCCGGTTTGGGAGACCCAGTACTTC.

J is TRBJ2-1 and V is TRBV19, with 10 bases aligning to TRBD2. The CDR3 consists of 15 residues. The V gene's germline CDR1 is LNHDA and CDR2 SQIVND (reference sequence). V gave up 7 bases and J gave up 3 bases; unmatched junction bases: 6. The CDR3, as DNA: TGTGCCAGTACCTCTAGCGGGGGAAACTACAATGAGCAGTTCTTC. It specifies CASTSSGGNYNEQFF.

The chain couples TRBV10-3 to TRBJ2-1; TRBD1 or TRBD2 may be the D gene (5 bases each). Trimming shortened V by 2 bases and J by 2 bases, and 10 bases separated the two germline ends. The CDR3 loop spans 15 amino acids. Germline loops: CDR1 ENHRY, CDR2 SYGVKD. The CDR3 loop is CAISEGAGAYNEQFF. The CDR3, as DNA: TGTGCCATCAGTGAGGGGGCGGGTGCCTACAATGAGCAGTTCTTC.

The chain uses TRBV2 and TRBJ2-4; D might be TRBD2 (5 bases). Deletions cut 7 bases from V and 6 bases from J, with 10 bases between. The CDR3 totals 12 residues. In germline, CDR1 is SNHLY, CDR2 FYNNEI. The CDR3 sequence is CASKGSGNIQYF. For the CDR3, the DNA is TGTGCCAGCAAAGGGAGCGGAAACATTCAGTACTTC.

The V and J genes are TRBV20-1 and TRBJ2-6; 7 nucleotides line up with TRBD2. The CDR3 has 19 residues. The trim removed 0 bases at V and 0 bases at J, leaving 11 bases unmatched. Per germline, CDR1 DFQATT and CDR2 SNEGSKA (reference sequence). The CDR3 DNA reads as TGCAGTGCTAGAGACCGTAGGGGCGGGAGCCACTCTGGGGCCAACGTCCTGACTTTC. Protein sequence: CSARDRRGGSHSGANVLTF.

The CDR3 DNA sequence: TGTGCCAGCAGCTTAGAGTGGGGCGCGGGCAATGAGCAGTTCTTC. This codes for CASSLEWGAGNEQFF. The chain uses TRBV11-2 and TRBJ2-1; D may match TRBD1 or TRBD2 (5 bases each). CDR1 is SGHAT and CDR2 is FQNNGV in the germline V gene. The CDR3 spans 15 residues. V was cut by 0 bases and J by 6 bases, with 12 bases left in between.

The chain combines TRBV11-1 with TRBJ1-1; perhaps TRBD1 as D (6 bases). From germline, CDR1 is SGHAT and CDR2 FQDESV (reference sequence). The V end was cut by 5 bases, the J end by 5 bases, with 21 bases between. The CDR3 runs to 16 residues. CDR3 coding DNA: TGTGCCAGCAGCCCTCAGCGGGTTGACAGGAGGACTGAAGCTTTCTTT. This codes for CASSPQRVDRRTEAFF.

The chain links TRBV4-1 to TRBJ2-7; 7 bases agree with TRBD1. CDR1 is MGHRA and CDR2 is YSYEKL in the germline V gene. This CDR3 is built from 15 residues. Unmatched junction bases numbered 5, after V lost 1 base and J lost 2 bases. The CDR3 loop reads CASSQAGTAAYEQYF. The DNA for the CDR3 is TGCGCCAGCAGCCAAGCCGGGACAGCTGCCTACGAGCAGTACTTC.

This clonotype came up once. The DNA of the CDR3 is TGTGCCAGCAGTTTGGCCTCCAGGAAAGCTTTCTTT. Its protein is CASSLASRKAFF. V and J are TRBV12-3 or TRBV12-4 and TRBJ1-1; unclear D gene. This CDR3 comprises 12 residues. Trimming stripped 3 bases from V and 9 bases from J, with 11 bases between.

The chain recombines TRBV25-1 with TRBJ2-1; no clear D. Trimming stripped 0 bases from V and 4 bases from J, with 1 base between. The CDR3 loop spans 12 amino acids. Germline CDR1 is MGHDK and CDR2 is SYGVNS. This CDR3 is CASSEYYNEQFF. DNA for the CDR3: TGTGCCAGCAGTGAATATTACAATGAGCAGTTCTTC.

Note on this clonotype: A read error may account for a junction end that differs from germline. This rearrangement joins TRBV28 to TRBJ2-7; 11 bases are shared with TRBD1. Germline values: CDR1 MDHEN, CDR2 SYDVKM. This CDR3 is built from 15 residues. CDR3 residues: CASSLPGQGGLEQYF. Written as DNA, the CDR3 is TGCGCCAGCAGCCTTCCGGGACAGGGGGGTCTAGAGCAGTACTTC.

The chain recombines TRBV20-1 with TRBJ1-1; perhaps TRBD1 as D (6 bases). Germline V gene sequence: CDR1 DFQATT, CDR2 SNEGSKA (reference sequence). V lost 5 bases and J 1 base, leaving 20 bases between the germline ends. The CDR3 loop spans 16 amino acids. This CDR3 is CSALEGEKPRNTEAFF. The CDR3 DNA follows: TGCAGTGCTCTGGAGGGGGAGAAGCCCCGGAACACTGAAGCTTTCTTT.

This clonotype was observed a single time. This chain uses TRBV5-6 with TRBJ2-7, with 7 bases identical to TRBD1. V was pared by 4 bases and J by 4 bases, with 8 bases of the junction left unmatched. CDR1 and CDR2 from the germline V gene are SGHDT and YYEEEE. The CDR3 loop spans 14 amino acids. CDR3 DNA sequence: TGTGCCAGCAGCCGCCCGGGACAGCAGTACGAGCAGTACTTC. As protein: CASSRPGQQYEQYF.